This is a list of T cell receptor beta chains from one sample in a study of cytomegalovirus exposure and HLA in healthy donors. Assay used: immunoSEQ multiplex PCR; TCRdb lists only in-frame clones, some missing. The sample consists of 95,000 to 100,000 clones, roughly 78% of them appearing once. Sequences were obtained from PBMCs. The origin of the receptors is a woman in her sixties in good health and CMV-seronegative. Both conserved end residues are part of each CDR3.

V: TRBV5-6; CDR3: CASSLVGEGTSGRLEQYF
V: TRBV10-1; CDR3: CASSESTGQPGETQYF
V: TRBV2; CDR3: CASSGQATDTQYF
V: TRBV13; CDR3: CASSLGGTSGAQDTQYF
V: TRBV28; CDR3: CASSSSGRAGKTQYF
V: TRBV30; CDR3: CAFEPPGTSTDTQYF
V: TRBV19; CDR3: CASSSRSAGPGPQHF
V: TRBV7-2; CDR3: CASSPQDRGEQYF
V: TRBV6-6; CDR3: CAGSPGENTGELFF
V: TRBV29-1; CDR3: CSVGTPGENTEAFF
V: TRBV7-6; CDR3: CASSRICGTGGYEQYF
V: TRBV6-5; CDR3: CASSSDRGPEKLFF
V: TRBV6-1; CDR3: CASTRNTEAFF
V: TRBV7-8; CDR3: CASSHVAGEEQYF
V: TRBV4-3; CDR3: CASSHSGGTGAMSGYTF
V: TRBV5-1; CDR3: CASSGQGNTEAFF
V: TRBV5-6; CDR3: CASSFSGTYNEQFF
V: TRBV30; CDR3: CAWSAQGAEQFF
V: TRBV7-2; CDR3: CASSLVSSGGLSYNEQFF
V: TRBV10-1; CDR3: CASSENRGYTETQYF
V: TRBV6-1; CDR3: CASSEVLGQGKSAGNTIYF
V: TRBV28; CDR3: CASKKDWNTGELFF
V: TRBV5-6; CDR3: CASSYVDRAEKLFF
V: TRBV7-8; CDR3: CASSLEVVAQQFF
V: TRBV6-5; CDR3: CASRRTGETGELFF
V: TRBV10-3; CDR3: CAISEWAESTDTQYF
V: TRBV7-9; CDR3: CASSSARTGTEAFF